These 21 T cell receptor beta chains share one sample of origin, sequenced in a study of T cell responses to AZD1222 COVID-19 vaccine. Sequenced by immunoSEQ multiplex PCR; TCRdb stores in-frame clones only, minus some. This sample has 150,000 to 200,000 clones, with roughly 92% found just once. The sequenced sample was peripheral blood, obtained on day 0 of AZD1222 vaccination. The receptors come from an adult in good health.

The rearrangement links TRBV29-1 to TRBJ2-3, with D perhaps matching TRBD2 (6 bases). V was shortened by 4 bases and J by 3 bases, with 26 bases between the two germline ends. CDR3 size: 18 residues. From germline, CDR1 is SQVTM and CDR2 ANQGSEA. The chain's CDR3 is CSVGGVFRVGESTDTQYF. The CDR3 bases are TGCAGCGTTGGGGGGGTGTTCCGGGTAGGGGAATCAACAGATACGCAGTATTTT.

The rearrangement links TRBV11-1 to TRBJ1-1; D call uncertain. The CDR3 contains 14 residues. Trimming left V 2 bases short and J 5 bases short, with 12 bases between. Germline-derived CDR1 and CDR2 are SGHAT and FQDESV (reference sequence). The CDR3: CASSLMPERTEAFF. The CDR3 bases are TGTGCCAGCAGCTTAATGCCTGAGCGGACTGAAGCTTTCTTT.

The chain recombines TRBV18 with TRBJ1-5, with a possible D match to TRBD1 (5 bases). This CDR3 has 14 residues. Germline loops: CDR1 KGHSH, CDR2 LQKENI. V was pared by 2 bases and J by 8 bases, with 13 bases between. CDR3 nucleotide sequence: TGTGCCAGCTCACCATGGGCAGGGCGCGAGCCCCAGCATTTT. It codes for CASSPWAGREPQHF.

This rearrangement joins TRBV3-1 (or the pseudogene TRBV3-2) to TRBJ1-1; TRBD1 is a possible D gene (5 bases). V was cut by 7 bases and J by 3 bases, with 15 bases left in between. CDR1 and CDR2 (germline): LGHDT, YNNKEL (reference sequence). The CDR3 sequence is 14 residues long. The CDR3 loop reads CASKGQARDTEAFF. CDR3 DNA sequence: TGTGCCAGCAAGGGGCAGGCCAGGGACACTGAAGCTTTCTTT.

CDR3 loop: CASSPGGQNSYNEQFF. The DNA of the CDR3 is TGTGCCAGCTCACCAGGAGGACAGAACTCCTACAATGAGCAGTTCTTC. This sequence joins TRBV18 and TRBJ2-1; the D gene is possibly TRBD1 (6 bases). This CDR3 is 16 amino acids long. Per germline, CDR1 KGHSH and CDR2 LQKENI. Trimming removed 2 bases from V and 0 bases from J, with 11 bases in between.

The J gene is TRBJ2-7, the V gene TRBV30; D remains ambiguous. The CDR3 totals 13 residues. Germline V gives CDR1 GTSNPN, CDR2 SVGIG (reference sequence). V shed 6 bases and J shed 5 bases, with 17 bases lying between them. The CDR3 DNA follows: TGTGCCTGTATCGGTCTACCATCGGACGAGCAGTACTTC. Translated: CACIGLPSDEQYF.

V is TRBV29-1 and J is TRBJ2-7, with unresolved D. The V gene's germline CDR1 is SQVTM and CDR2 ANQGSEA. The CDR3 has 11 amino acids. The germline V and J ends were trimmed by 1 base and 3 bases, with 4 bases remaining between them. This CDR3 is CSVEVSYEQYF. The CDR3 DNA follows: TGCAGCGTTGAAGTCAGCTACGAGCAGTACTTC.

V usage is TRBV5-5 and J usage is TRBJ2-5; maybe TRBD1 (6 bases). Germline V gene data show CDR1 as SGHKS and CDR2 as YYEKEE (reference sequence). The CDR3 consists of 18 residues. V dropped 6 bases and J dropped 0 bases, with 24 bases sitting between them. The CDR3 DNA reads TGTGCCAGCACCCCCGCCCGGGACATCACCGATTACCAAGAGACCCAGTACTTC. This gives the protein CASTPARDITDYQETQYF.

CDR3: CASSESRGLRETQYF. CDR3 coding DNA: TGTGCCAGCAGTGAGTCAAGGGGGTTAAGGGAGACCCAGTACTTC. The rearrangement joins TRBV25-1 to TRBJ2-5; tentatively, D is TRBD1 (6 bases). Trimming removed 3 bases from V and 5 bases from J, with 16 bases in between. Germline V gene data show CDR1 as MGHDK and CDR2 as SYGVNS. The CDR3 runs 15 residues.

This chain uses TRBV2 with TRBJ2-5, with a possible D match to TRBD2 (6 bases). V was shortened by 3 bases and J by 9 bases, with 23 bases between the two germline ends. The CDR3 totals 16 residues. CDR1 is SNHLY, CDR2 FYNNEI, per germline. DNA of the CDR3: TGTGCCAGCAGTGAGTTTGGGTGGGAGGAAAGCGCGGCCCAGTACTTC. As protein: CASSEFGWEESAAQYF.

The genes are TRBV5-1 and TRBJ1-4, with TRBD1 matching over 9 bases. The CDR3 is 15 amino acids. Per the germline V gene, CDR1 is SGHRS and CDR2 is YFSETQ. After removal of 4 bases from V and 8 bases from J, the junction contained 9 bases not matched to a gene. The CDR3 sequence is CASSDRQGDGEKLFF. In DNA, the CDR3 is TGCGCCAGCAGCGACAGACAGGGGGACGGGGAAAAACTGTTTTTT.

The CDR3 sequence: CASSKGQGAQDDEQFF. The CDR3 nucleotides read TGTGCCAGCAGCAAGGGACAGGGGGCGCAAGACGATGAGCAGTTCTTC. This rearrangement joins TRBV21-1 to TRBJ2-1; TRBD1 is the table's D call and was not checked against the DNA. TRBV21-1 is recorded as a pseudogene. The CDR3 loop spans 16 amino acids.

V usage is TRBV6-5 and J usage is TRBJ2-3; 9 bases map to TRBD2. Unmatched junction bases numbered 7, after V lost 6 bases and J lost 3 bases. The CDR3 is made up of 15 amino acids. Germline assignment: CDR1 MNHEY and CDR2 SVGAGI. The CDR3, as DNA: TGTGCCAGCAGAGCTATTAGCGGGGGAACAGATACGCAGTATTTT. Amino acids: CASRAISGGTDTQYF.

The V call is TRBV21-1, the J call TRBJ1-1. TRBV21-1 corresponds to a pseudogene. This CDR3 is 15 amino acids long. For the CDR3, the DNA is TGTGCCAGCACAGGGACTCAAAAGGAGGACACTGAAGCTTTCTTT. Its protein is CASTGTQKEDTEAFF.

V and J are TRBV7-9 and TRBJ2-1; unclear D gene. The CDR3 runs to 14 residues. Deletions cut 7 bases from V and 4 bases from J, with 14 bases between. The germline V gene encodes CDR1 SEHNR and CDR2 FQNEAQ (reference sequence). This CDR3 reads CASTDLTLYNEQFF. DNA for the CDR3: TGTGCCAGCACCGACCTAACCCTTTACAATGAGCAGTTCTTC.

This chain uses TRBV6-5 with TRBJ2-1, with D tentatively TRBD2 (6 bases). Trimming pared 2 bases from V and 5 bases from J, leaving 10 bases between. The germline V gene has CDR1 MNHEY and CDR2 SVGAGI. The CDR3 is made up of 14 amino acids. The CDR3 region has the DNA TGTGCCAGCAGTTACCCGGGACTCAACAATGAGCAGTTCTTC. Its translation: CASSYPGLNNEQFF.

The rearrangement links TRBV10-2 to TRBJ1-1, with no clear D. Germline V CDR1 and CDR2: WSHSY, SAAADI. The CDR3 extends over 16 amino acids. Trimming removed 1 base from V and 2 bases from J, with 14 bases in between. This CDR3 is CASSELAVTINTEAFF. CDR3 DNA: TGCGCCAGCAGTGAGTTGGCCGTTACGATAAACACTGAAGCTTTCTTT.

The chain employs TRBV6-5 and TRBJ1-6; D possibly corresponds to TRBD1 (5 bases). Trimming took off 6 bases at V and 5 bases at J, with 8 bases between the two ends. The CDR3 has 13 amino acids. The germline CDR1 and CDR2 sequences are MNHEY and SVGAGI. In nucleotides, the CDR3 is TGTGCCAGCAGCGGCAGGGATAATTCACCCCTCCACTTT. Translated: CASSGRDNSPLHF.

This sequence joins TRBV19 and TRBJ2-7; 8 bases match TRBD1. In germline, CDR1 is LNHDA, CDR2 SQIVND (reference sequence). V lost 6 bases, J lost 5 bases, and 6 bases stayed unmatched. CDR3 length equals 13 residues. This CDR3 is CASRPRQGHEQYF. The CDR3, as DNA: TGTGCCAGTAGGCCCCGACAGGGGCACGAGCAGTACTTC. The full variable domain, rest sourced from reference TRBV19 and TRBJ2-7, is DGGITQSPKYLFRKEGQNVTLSCEQNLNHDAMYWYRQDPGQGLRLIYYSQIVNDFQKGDIAEGYSVSREKKESFPLTVTSAQKNPTAFYLCASRPRQGHEQYFGPGTRLTVT.

V is TRBV28 and J is TRBJ1-5; D is possibly TRBD1 (6 bases). V was trimmed by 8 bases and J by 3 bases, leaving 17 bases between them. The length of the CDR3 is 15 residues. Germline V gene sequence: CDR1 MDHEN, CDR2 SYDVKM. The DNA of the CDR3 is TGTGCCAGCCTGAAACAGGGCACCCTCAATCAGCCCCAGCATTTT. Translating gives CASLKQGTLNQPQHF.

With regard to this clone: The sample carries other DNA sequences with the same CDR3. The chain is built from TRBV18 and TRBJ2-3; no firm D call. V dropped 0 bases and J dropped 0 bases, with 1 base sitting between them. The CDR3 loop spans 13 amino acids. Germline assignment: CDR1 KGHSH and CDR2 LQKENI. In nucleotides, the CDR3 is TGTGCCAGCTCACCACCAAGCACAGATACGCAGTATTTT. Translation: CASSPPSTDTQYF.